One and the same sample provided the 27 T cell receptor beta chains below, sequenced in a study of blood T cells in healthy people across ages. Primed by a sample-barcoded 5' primer and a J-beta primer mix, a second PCR proceeded for about 7 to 12 cycles. TCRdb fed the 5' RACE reads into MiXCR, producing one record per CDR3 protein. The profile shows fewer than 900,000 distinct CDR3 sequences, more than 40% of them singletons. What was sequenced was blood. The receptors come from a woman aged 55-69 years in good health.

CDR3 region: CASSQDEGDHSPLHF. CDR3 sequence (DNA): TGTGCCAGCAGCCAAGATGAGGGTGACCATTCACCCCTCCACTTT. This chain joins TRBV4-2 and TRBJ1-6; D unclear. V lost 0 bases and J lost 8, with 11 bases in between. This CDR3 comprises 15 residues. Germline lookup yields CDR1 LGHNA and CDR2 YNFKEQ.

The chain couples TRBV7-9 to TRBJ2-7, with a tentative D call TRBD2 (5 bases). The CDR3 spans 13 residues. V lost 9 bases and J lost 7, with 19 bases in between. CDR1 is SEHNR and CDR2 is FQNEAQ in the germline V gene (reference sequence). Here the CDR3 reads CASNQLVVNEQYF. CDR3 sequence (DNA): TGTGCCAGTAACCAACTAGTGGTCAATGAGCAGTACTTC.

This clonotype was detected only a few times. This chain links TRBV12-5 with TRBJ2-7; D is ambiguous. The CDR3 sequence is 11 residues long. Germline CDR1 is LGHNT and CDR2 is FRNRAP. V was cut by 1 base and J by 3 bases, with 1 base left in between. The CDR3 is CASGLGYEQYF. For the CDR3, the DNA is TGTGCTAGTGGTTTGGGCTACGAGCAGTACTTC.

V is TRBV15 and J is TRBJ2-1, with D possibly being TRBD2 (7 bases). Germline loops: CDR1 LNHNV, CDR2 YYDKDF (reference sequence). The CDR3 totals 14 residues. V lost 4 bases to trimming and J lost 14 bases, with 21 bases between them. The CDR3 coding sequence is TGTGCCACCAGCAAGGGGGGACTACCCCCCGAGGAGTTCTTC. This encodes CATSKGGLPPEEFF.

About this clonotype: A much larger clone differs from this one at a single base, so this may be a read error. The chain recombines TRBV28 with TRBJ2-7; maybe TRBD2 (6 bases). Germline V gives CDR1 MDHEN, CDR2 SYDVKM. The CDR3 consists of 14 residues. The V and J ends lost 7 bases and 3 bases respectively, with 16 bases between them. The CDR3 DNA sequence: TGTGCCAGCACCTTTGCGGGACCATACTACGAGCAGTACTTC. It yields the protein CASTFAGPYYEQYF.

This clonotype came up a few times. The rearrangement joins TRBV29-1 to TRBJ2-5, with 8 bases fitting TRBD2. The germline gives CDR1 SQVTM, CDR2 ANQGSEA. This CDR3 contains 13 residues. The CDR3 region has the DNA TGCAGTACGGGGGGGACCTTCGGGGAGACCCAGTACTTC. It encodes CSTGGTFGETQYF.

This clonotype appeared a few times. This sequence joins TRBV5-8 and TRBJ2-5; TRBD1 or TRBD2 may be the D gene (8 bases each). Germline V gene lookup returns CDR1 SGHTS and CDR2 YDEGEE. Trimming removed 2 bases from V and 11 bases from J, with 22 bases in between. This CDR3 has 15 residues. The CDR3 bases are TGTGCCAGCAGCTTCCCCGGGACAGGAGGCGGGGGGCAGTACTTC. This gives the protein CASSFPGTGGGGQYF.

This chain connects TRBV7-2 to TRBJ2-7; D is undetermined. The germline V gene encodes CDR1 SGHTA and CDR2 FQGNSA. The V end was cut by 6 bases, the J end by 6 bases, with 15 bases between. This CDR3 is built from 13 residues. CDR3 DNA sequence: TGTGCCAGCAGGGGCGCCCCCGGGTCCGAGCAGTACTTC. Protein product: CASRGAPGSEQYF. The complete variable domain, with remaining parts taken from reference TRBV7-2 and TRBJ2-7, reads GAGVSQSPSNKVTEKGKDVELRCDPISGHTALYWYRQSLGQGLEFLIYFQGNSAPDKSGLPSDRFSAERTGGSVSTLTIQRTQQEDSAVYLCASRGAPGSEQYFGPGTRLTVT.

The rearrangement uses TRBV6-5 and TRBJ2-7, with D perhaps being TRBD1 or TRBD2 (5 bases each). V was trimmed by 0 bases and J by 6 bases, leaving 15 bases between them. There are 15 residues in the CDR3. CDR1 is MNHEY and CDR2 is SVGAGI in the germline V gene. Written as DNA, the CDR3 is TGTGCCAGCAGTTACTCGAGGGGTAGGTCGCGCGAGCAGTACTTC. This codes for CASSYSRGRSREQYF.

This clonotype was found once. The chain couples TRBV10-3 to TRBJ1-2, with TRBD1 as a possible D gene (6 bases). The germline V gene encodes CDR1 ENHRY and CDR2 SYGVKD. The CDR3 is 16 amino acids. V dropped 4 bases and J dropped 2 bases, with 17 bases sitting between them. In DNA form, the CDR3 reads TGTGCCATCAGTGGGGGGGCGAGTTTGGGGAACTATGGCTACACCTTC. Amino acid sequence: CAISGGASLGNYGYTF.

On this clonotype itself: This may stem from a read error, because a much larger clone lies one nucleotide away. This chain uses TRBV12-3 or TRBV12-4 with TRBJ2-5, with TRBD2 identical over 9 bases. This CDR3 has 15 amino acids. V was clipped by 1 base and J by 11 bases; unmatched bases: 11. The CDR3 loop is CASSLELREGVEQYF. In DNA, the CDR3 is TGTGCCAGCAGTTTAGAACTGCGGGAGGGAGTTGAGCAGTACTTC.

The chain is built from TRBV13 and TRBJ2-2; the D gene is possibly TRBD2 (5 bases). The CDR3 is made up of 17 amino acids. Germline V gene lookup returns CDR1 PRHDT and CDR2 FYEKMQ (reference sequence). The V end lost 1 base, the J end lost 4 bases, and 16 bases lay between the germline ends. This chain's CDR3 is CASSLVPQVSGTGELFF. The CDR3 coding sequence is TGTGCCAGCAGCTTAGTGCCTCAAGTGAGCGGCACCGGGGAGCTGTTTTTT.

The sample holds a few counts of this clonotype. J is TRBJ2-3 and V is TRBV20-1; 9 positions agree with TRBD2. CDR1 DFQATT and CDR2 SNEGSKA come from the germline V gene (reference sequence). This CDR3 is 15 amino acids long. Germline trimming cut 5 bases from V and 2 bases from J; bases unmatched to any gene: 8. CDR3 in amino acids: CSALFSGGLTDTQYF. CDR3 sequence (DNA): TGCAGTGCTCTATTTAGCGGGGGCCTCACAGATACGCAGTATTTT.

The chain combines TRBV9 with TRBJ2-7; D is uncertain. This CDR3 has 15 amino acids. The V end lost 1 base, the J end lost 0 bases, and 11 bases lay between the germline ends. Germline V CDR1 and CDR2: SGDLS, YYNGEE. CDR3 region: CASSVYGDSSYEQYF. CDR3 nucleotide sequence: TGTGCCAGCAGCGTATATGGGGATAGCTCCTACGAGCAGTACTTC.

The V gene is TRBV3-1, the J gene TRBJ2-3; the D gene is possibly TRBD2 (5 bases). Germline V CDR1 and CDR2: LGHDT, YNNKEL (reference sequence). CDR3 length: 15 residues. The germline V and J ends were trimmed by 4 bases and 5 bases, with 16 bases remaining between them. CDR3 loop: CASSPLGLFGDTQYF. CDR3 nucleotide sequence: TGTGCCAGCAGCCCCCTCGGACTGTTTGGAGATACGCAGTATTTT.

The chain joins TRBV20-1 to TRBJ2-1, with 9 positions matching TRBD2. Germline CDR1 DFQATT, CDR2 SNEGSKA (reference sequence). The CDR3 runs 14 residues. Losses at the gene ends were 1 base for V and 9 bases for J; bases not matched to a gene: 7. Written as DNA, the CDR3 is TGCAGTGCTAGAGCTCCTAGCGGGGAAGGTGAGCAGTTCTTC. Translated, it gives CSARAPSGEGEQFF.

This clonotype was seen a few times. V usage is TRBV7-9 and J usage is TRBJ2-3; TRBD2 matches 11 bases. V shed 4 bases and J 5 bases; nucleotides not matched to a gene: 5. The CDR3 is 15 amino acids. CDR1 and CDR2 from the germline V gene are SEHNR and FQNEAQ (reference sequence). The CDR3 protein is CASSSLAGEGDTQYF. CDR3 nucleotides: TGTGCCAGCAGCTCACTAGCGGGAGAGGGAGATACGCAGTATTTT. The full variable domain, its missing parts supplied by reference TRBV7-9 and TRBJ2-3, is DTGVSQNPRHKITKRGQNVTFRCDPISEHNRLYWYRQTLGQGPEFLTYFQNEAQLEKSRLLSDRFSAERPKGSFSTLEIQRTEQGDSAMYLCASSSLAGEGDTQYFGPGTRLTVL.

This clonotype was seen many times. The chain recombines TRBV10-3 with TRBJ2-1; 10 bases agree with TRBD2. CDR1 is ENHRY and CDR2 is SYGVKD in the germline V gene. Losses at the gene ends were 8 bases for V and 6 bases for J; bases not matched to a gene: 10. The CDR3 sequence is 15 residues long. The CDR3 here is CAIQSASGGPNEQFF. In DNA form, the CDR3 reads TGTGCCATCCAGTCGGCTAGCGGGGGACCCAATGAGCAGTTCTTC.

This clonotype was detected a few times. The CDR3 spells CASSLVLQGYEQYF. CDR3 DNA sequence: TGTGCCAGCAGCTTAGTCCTACAGGGCTACGAGCAGTACTTC. V and J are TRBV7-2 and TRBJ2-7; possible D gene TRBD1, 6 bases. V gave up 1 base and J gave up 3 bases, with 10 bases separating them. In germline, CDR1 is SGHTA, CDR2 FQGNSA. The CDR3 is made up of 14 amino acids.

The rearrangement links TRBV2 to TRBJ2-1; 11 positions match TRBD2. With V trimmed by 8 bases and J by 8 bases, 5 bases remained unmatched. The CDR3 is 13 amino acids. Germline CDR1 is SNHLY and CDR2 is FYNNEI. As DNA, the CDR3 is TGTGCCAGCGTGGGACTAGCGGTCGATGAGCAGTTCTTC. Its translation is CASVGLAVDEQFF.

This clonotype was seen a handful of times. The rearrangement joins TRBV18 to TRBJ2-7; D possibly corresponds to TRBD1 (6 bases). V lost 2 bases, J lost 7 bases, and 15 bases lay in between. Germline V gene data show CDR1 as KGHSH and CDR2 as LQKENI. CDR3 size: 14 residues. The CDR3 loop is CASSPRVGAWEQYF. The CDR3 bases are TGTGCCAGCTCACCAAGAGTGGGGGCCTGGGAGCAGTACTTC.

This clonotype was seen at least ten times. The V call is TRBV9, the J call TRBJ2-1; TRBD2 matches 7 bases. The CDR3 runs 16 residues. V shed 2 bases, J shed 0 bases, and the junction held 5 bases outside the gene matches. Germline-derived CDR1 and CDR2 are SGDLS and YYNGEE. The CDR3 DNA reads as TGTGCCAGCAGCGTGAGAGGCGGGGGCTCCTACAATGAGCAGTTCTTC. Amino acid sequence: CASSVRGGGSYNEQFF.

The chain is built from TRBV6-5 and TRBJ1-6; D remains ambiguous. The germline V gene has CDR1 MNHEY and CDR2 SVGAGI. Trimming took off 0 bases at V and 14 bases at J, with 14 bases between the two ends. CDR3 length equals 14 residues. The chain's CDR3 is CASSYSDEAFALHF. The CDR3 DNA is TGTGCCAGCAGTTACTCGGATGAGGCCTTCGCCCTCCACTTT.

About this clonotype itself: At one of its ends the junction is not consistent with the germline gene, which may arise from a read error. The chain couples TRBV7-2 to TRBJ2-1; the D gene is possibly TRBD1 (6 bases). This CDR3 has 18 residues. Germline V gene sequence: CDR1 SGHTA, CDR2 FQGNSA. CDR3 in amino acids: CASSSQPRGGLSYNEQYF. The CDR3 bases are TGTGCCAGCAGCTCCCAACCCAGGGGCGGGCTTTCCTACAATGAGCAATACTTC.

This clonotype was counted many times. This could be a read error, since a much larger clone is one nucleotide away. The chain couples TRBV28 to TRBJ2-1; TRBD1 matches at 8 bases. The J call may be incorrect, as the DNA end agrees better with TRBJ2-7. CDR1 MDHEN and CDR2 SYDVKM come from the germline V gene. The CDR3 loop spans 19 amino acids. CDR3 residues: CASSFVGTGLQGSYNEQYF. The CDR3, as DNA: TGTGCCAGCAGTTTTGTCGGGACAGGTCTTCAAGGGTCCTACAATGAGCAGTACTTC.

Concerning this clonotype itself: Germline is not matched at one junction end, which may reflect a read error. The chain combines TRBV29-1 with TRBJ1-1, with D tentatively TRBD1 (6 bases). Looked up from germline, CDR1 is SQVTM and CDR2 is ANQGSEA. The CDR3 runs 11 residues. Here the CDR3 DNA reads TGCAGCGCCGACAGGAACACAGAAGCTTTCTTT. It encodes CSADRNTEAFF.

This clonotype has a single count. One base away lies a much larger clone, so this may be a sequencing read error. The V gene is TRBV9, the J gene TRBJ2-4; D is uncertain. The J call may be incorrect, as the DNA end agrees better with TRBJ2-7. The CDR3 has 15 amino acids. Germline assignment: CDR1 SGDLS and CDR2 YYNGEE. The CDR3 reads CAGSVDYSDHYEQYF. The DNA for the CDR3 is TGTGCCGGCAGCGTAGATTACAGTGATCACTACGAGCAGTACTTC.